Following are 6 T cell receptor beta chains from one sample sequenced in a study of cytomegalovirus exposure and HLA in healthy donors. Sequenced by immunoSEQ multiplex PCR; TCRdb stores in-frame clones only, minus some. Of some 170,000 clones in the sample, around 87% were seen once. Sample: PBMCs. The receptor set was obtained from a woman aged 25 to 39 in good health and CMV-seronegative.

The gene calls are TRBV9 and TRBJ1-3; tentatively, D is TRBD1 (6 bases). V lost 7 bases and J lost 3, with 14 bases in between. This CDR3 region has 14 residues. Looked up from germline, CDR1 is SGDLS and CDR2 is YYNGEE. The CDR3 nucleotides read TGTGCCAGCGGGAAACAGGGTGGTGGAAACACCATATATTTT. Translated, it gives CASGKQGGGNTIYF.

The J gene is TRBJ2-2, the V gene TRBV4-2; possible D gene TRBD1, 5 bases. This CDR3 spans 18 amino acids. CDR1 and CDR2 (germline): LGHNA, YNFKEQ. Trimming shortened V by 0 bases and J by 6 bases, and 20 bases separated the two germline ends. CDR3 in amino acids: CASSQEGAYRAFAGELFF. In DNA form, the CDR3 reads TGTGCCAGCAGCCAAGAAGGGGCTTATAGGGCCTTCGCCGGGGAGCTGTTTTTT.

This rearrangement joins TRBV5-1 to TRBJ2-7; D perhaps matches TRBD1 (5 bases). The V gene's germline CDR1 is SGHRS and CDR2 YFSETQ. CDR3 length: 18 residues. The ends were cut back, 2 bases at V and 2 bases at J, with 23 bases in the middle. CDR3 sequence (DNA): TGCGCCAGCAGCTTAGAACAGGAGAACTTCTTCGGGCCCTACGAGCAGTACTTC. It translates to CASSLEQENFFGPYEQYF.

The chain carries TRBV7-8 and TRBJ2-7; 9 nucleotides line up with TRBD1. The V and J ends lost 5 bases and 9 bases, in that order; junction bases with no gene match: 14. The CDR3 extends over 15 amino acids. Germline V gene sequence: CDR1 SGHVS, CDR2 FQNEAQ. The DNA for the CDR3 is TGTGCCAGCAGCCCGGGGACAGGGCCCTCTACGGCGCAGTACTTC. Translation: CASSPGTGPSTAQYF.

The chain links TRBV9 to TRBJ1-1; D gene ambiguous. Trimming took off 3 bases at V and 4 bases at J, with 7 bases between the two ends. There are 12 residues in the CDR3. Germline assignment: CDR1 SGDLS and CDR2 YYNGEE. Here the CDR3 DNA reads TGTGCCAGCAGCGCCCTATCCACTGAAGCTTTCTTT. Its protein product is CASSALSTEAFF.

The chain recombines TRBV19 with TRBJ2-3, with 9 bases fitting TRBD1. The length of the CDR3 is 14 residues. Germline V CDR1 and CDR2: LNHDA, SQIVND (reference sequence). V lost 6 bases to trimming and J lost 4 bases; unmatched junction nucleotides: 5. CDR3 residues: CASSRDRVSDTQYF. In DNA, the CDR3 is TGTGCCAGTAGCCGGGACAGGGTTTCAGATACGCAGTATTTT.